These 25 T cell receptor beta chains were sequenced from one sample in a study of PD-L1 blockade in urothelial cancer. The table came from immunoSEQ multiplex PCR; TCRdb's copy has only in-frame clones and leaves some out. This sample has fewer than 45,000 clones; around four fifths occur once, and the top ten carry around 16%. The sample in question was PBMCs, obtained around atezolizumab (anti-PD-L1) treatment. These receptors came from a man between 60 and 75 years old with urothelial cancer.

CDR3 amino acids: CASSPTDGKQGEQYF. CDR3 coding DNA: TGTGCCAGCTCACCAACGGACGGGAAACAGGGCGAGCAGTACTTC. This chain connects TRBV18 to TRBJ2-7; a possible D gene is TRBD1 (6 bases). V was trimmed by 2 bases and J by 6 bases, leaving 17 bases between them. The V gene's germline CDR1 is KGHSH and CDR2 LQKENI. The CDR3 consists of 15 residues.

V gene TRBV7-2 combines with J gene TRBJ2-2; the match to TRBD2 covers 11 bases. Germline V gene data show CDR1 as SGHTA and CDR2 as FQGNSA. The CDR3 loop spans 16 amino acids. Losses at the gene ends were 5 bases for V and 4 bases for J; bases not matched to a gene: 6. The CDR3: CASSPPSGGPTGELFF. CDR3 coding DNA: TGTGCCAGCAGCCCGCCTAGCGGGGGGCCCACCGGGGAGCTGTTTTTT.

V and J are TRBV19 and TRBJ2-5; D possibly corresponds to TRBD1 (7 bases). The CDR3 is 13 residues long. CDR1 is LNHDA and CDR2 is SQIVND in the germline V gene (reference sequence). Trimming took off 9 bases at V and 5 bases at J, with 16 bases between the two ends. The CDR3 loop reads CARADRAGETQYF. CDR3 in DNA: TGTGCCAGAGCCGACAGGGCGGGGGAGACCCAGTACTTC.

This sequence joins TRBV4-2 and TRBJ1-1, with TRBD1 as a possible D gene (5 bases). The CDR3 has 15 amino acids. The V and J ends lost 0 bases and 1 base respectively, with 9 bases between them. Germline V CDR1 and CDR2: LGHNA, YNFKEQ. CDR3 region: CASSQENQGNTEAFF. For the CDR3, the DNA is TGTGCCAGCAGCCAAGAAAACCAGGGGAACACTGAAGCTTTCTTT.

This clone was seen a handful of times. The gene calls are TRBV4-1 and TRBJ1-1; D is uncertain. The germline V gene has CDR1 MGHRA and CDR2 YSYEKL. The V gene lost 0 bases and the J gene lost 8 bases, with 10 bases spanning the gap. The CDR3 covers 13 residues. The CDR3 reads CASSQDPRREAFF. CDR3 DNA sequence: TGCGCCAGCAGCCAAGACCCCCGGAGGGAAGCTTTCTTT.

The V call is TRBV5-1, the J call TRBJ2-3, with 15 bases identical to TRBD2. Losses at the gene ends were 4 bases for V and 2 bases for J; bases not matched to a gene: 5. The CDR3 length is 17 residues. The germline V gene encodes CDR1 SGHRS and CDR2 YFSETQ. The CDR3 coding sequence is TGCGCCAGCAGCCAGGGACTAGCGGGAGGAGTCACAGATACGCAGTATTTT. It translates to CASSQGLAGGVTDTQYF.

The chain joins TRBV28 to TRBJ1-1; no clear D gene. The length of the CDR3 is 14 residues. V gave up 2 bases and J gave up 0 bases, with 7 bases separating them. Germline CDR1 and CDR2: MDHEN and SYDVKM. The CDR3 spells CASSLPGMNTEAFF. The CDR3 DNA is TGTGCCAGCAGTTTACCGGGGATGAACACTGAAGCTTTCTTT.

The gene calls are TRBV11-1 and TRBJ2-1; 15 bases are shared with TRBD2. Germline assignment: CDR1 SGHAT and CDR2 FQDESV (reference sequence). With V trimmed by 4 bases and J by 6 bases, 7 bases remained unmatched. There are 17 residues in the CDR3. The CDR3 bases are TGTGCCAGCAGCTCAGGACTAGCGGGAGGGGGCTTCAATGAGCAGTTCTTC. This encodes CASSSGLAGGGFNEQFF.

The chain has TRBV11-2 and TRBJ2-7; D is undetermined. V lost 5 bases and J 0 bases, leaving 17 bases between the germline ends. Germline CDR1 reads SGHAT; CDR2 reads FQNNGV. The CDR3 has 16 amino acids. The CDR3 loop is CASSATSFRSSYEQYF. The CDR3 DNA sequence: TGTGCCAGCAGCGCGACCTCATTCCGGAGCTCCTACGAGCAGTACTTC.

This rearrangement joins TRBV28 to TRBJ1-5, with a possible D match to TRBD1 (6 bases). CDR3 length: 22 amino acids. Germline-derived CDR1 and CDR2 are MDHEN and SYDVKM. With 3 bases removed from V and 8 bases from J, the gap between germline ends came to 38 bases. DNA of the CDR3: TGTGCCAGCAGTTTTTTGTGGGTCGCAGGGGATCCGGCAAGTCGGGAAGCCGAGCCCCAGCATTTT. It specifies CASSFLWVAGDPASREAEPQHF.

The gene calls are TRBV4-2 and TRBJ2-5; D may be TRBD1 (5 bases). The CDR3 runs 13 residues. Trimming pared 0 bases from V and 6 bases from J, leaving 8 bases between. Looked up from germline, CDR1 is LGHNA and CDR2 is YNFKEQ. CDR3 in amino acids: CASSQDREKTQYF. The CDR3 DNA follows: TGTGCCAGCAGCCAAGACAGGGAAAAGACCCAGTACTTC.

This chain joins TRBV7-9 and TRBJ2-7; possibly TRBD2 for D (5 bases). CDR3 length: 18 amino acids. Looked up from germline, CDR1 is SEHNR and CDR2 is FQNEAQ (reference sequence). V was trimmed by 5 bases and J by 6 bases, leaving 29 bases between them. The CDR3 is CASSPKRPYEGVEREQYF. CDR3 sequence (DNA): TGTGCCAGCAGCCCAAAGCGGCCCTACGAGGGAGTTGAACGCGAGCAGTACTTC.

The chain recombines TRBV19 with TRBJ1-5; D unresolved. This CDR3 region has 14 residues. The germline V gene has CDR1 LNHDA and CDR2 SQIVND (reference sequence). Trimming took 9 bases from V and 3 from J, leaving 15 bases between them. The CDR3 DNA reads TGTGCCAGCCCTTGGGAGGGAATCAATCAGCCCCAGCATTTT. Its translation is CASPWEGINQPQHF.

V is TRBV6-1 and J is TRBJ1-5, with 7 bases matching TRBD1. V trimming: 4 bases; J trimming: 1 base; junction bases outside the gene matches: 10. CDR3 length equals 17 residues. Germline CDR1 reads MNHNS; CDR2 reads SASEGT. This CDR3 reads CASSGERQGTSNQPQHF. In nucleotides, the CDR3 is TGTGCCAGCAGTGGGGAGCGACAGGGCACCAGCAATCAGCCCCAGCATTTT.

J is TRBJ2-5 and V is TRBV11-3, with a tentative D call TRBD2 (5 bases). The CDR3 contains 13 residues. Germline lookup yields CDR1 SGHNT and CDR2 YENEEA. V lost 3 bases and J lost 4, with 9 bases in between. The CDR3 DNA reads as TGTGCCAGCAGCTTCACTAGAGGAGAGACCCAGTACTTC. It is translated as CASSFTRGETQYF. Drawing the rest from reference TRBV11-3 and TRBJ2-5, the complete variable domain is EAGVVQSPRYKIIEKKQPVAFWCNPISGHNTLYWYLQNLGQGPELLIRYENEEAVDDSQLPKDRFSAERLKGVDSTLKIQPAELGDSAVYLCASSFTRGETQYFGPGTRLLVL.

For the CDR3, the DNA is TGTGCCAGCAGCTTGGAGGGGGCGCAACGGAACATTCAGTACTTC. Protein product: CASSLEGAQRNIQYF. The chain is built from TRBV5-4 and TRBJ2-4, with 7 positions matching TRBD1. The germline gives CDR1 SGHNT, CDR2 YYREEE (reference sequence). The J segment lost 7 bases and the V segment lost 0 bases, leaving 7 bases of the junction unmatched. This CDR3 contains 15 residues.

This sequence joins TRBV11-1 and TRBJ2-1, with TRBD2 as a possible D gene (5 bases). Trimming shortened V by 7 bases and J by 2 bases, and 12 bases separated the two germline ends. The germline gives CDR1 SGHAT, CDR2 FQDESV (reference sequence). The CDR3 spans 14 residues. This chain's CDR3 is CASTPGAAYNEQFF. The CDR3 DNA reads as TGTGCCAGCACCCCCGGAGCGGCCTACAATGAGCAGTTCTTC.

The chain carries TRBV28 and TRBJ2-7; 7 bases line up with TRBD1. Germline values: CDR1 MDHEN, CDR2 SYDVKM. This CDR3 has 13 amino acids. The V and J ends lost 3 bases and 3 bases, in that order; junction bases with no gene match: 2. The CDR3 is CASSLGQIYEQYF. CDR3 DNA sequence: TGTGCCAGCAGTTTGGGACAGATCTACGAGCAGTACTTC.

As DNA, the CDR3 is TGTGCCAGCATTAGGAGCGGGAGGGCCGATGAGCAGTTCTTC. It encodes CASIRSGRADEQFF. V and J are TRBV28 and TRBJ2-1, with 10 bases aligning to TRBD2. After removal of 7 bases from V and 8 bases from J, the junction contained 8 bases not matched to a gene. Germline V CDR1 and CDR2: MDHEN, SYDVKM. CDR3 length equals 14 residues. The full variable domain, rest sourced from reference TRBV28 and TRBJ2-1, is DVKVTQSSRYLVKRTGEKVFLECVQDMDHENMFWYRQDPGLGLRLIYFSYDVKMKEKGDIPEGYSVSREKKERFSLILESASTNQTSMYLCASIRSGRADEQFFGPGTRLTVL.

The rearrangement uses TRBV5-6 and TRBJ2-3; 7 nucleotides agree with TRBD2. The germline V gene encodes CDR1 SGHDT and CDR2 YYEEEE. CDR3 size: 16 residues. V shed 6 bases, J shed 0 bases, and the junction held 10 bases outside the gene matches. Here the CDR3 reads CASTRGLAASTDTQYF. The DNA of the CDR3 is TGTGCCAGCACCCGAGGCCTAGCGGCTAGCACAGATACGCAGTATTTT.

The rearrangement uses TRBV4-2 and TRBJ2-3, with 11 positions matching TRBD2. Germline V lookup: CDR1 LGHNA, CDR2 YNFKEQ. The CDR3 has 18 amino acids. Unmatched junction bases numbered 12, after V lost 0 bases and J lost 7 bases. CDR3 coding DNA: TGTGCCAGCAGCCAAGAGGAGGCGTCTAGCGGGAGGTTGAATACGCAGTATTTT. Its protein product is CASSQEEASSGRLNTQYF.

V is TRBV10-3 and J is TRBJ2-2; the D gene is possibly TRBD2 (5 bases). CDR1 and CDR2 (germline): ENHRY, SYGVKD. This CDR3 has 12 residues. Trimming pared 11 bases from V and 5 bases from J, leaving 12 bases between. The CDR3 here is CAGRAETGELFF. The DNA for the CDR3 is TGTGCCGGGCGGGCGGAAACCGGGGAGCTGTTTTTT.

In this sample, this clone turned up once. Other DNA sequences in this sample translate to the same CDR3. The chain recombines TRBV30 with TRBJ2-7; unclear D gene. CDR3 length: 12 residues. V was cut by 2 bases and J by 1 base, with 6 bases left in between. Per the germline V gene, CDR1 is GTSNPN and CDR2 is SVGIG (reference sequence). The DNA of the CDR3 is TGTGCCTGGAGTTCAGGTTCCTACGAGCAGTACTTC. Protein: CAWSSGSYEQYF.

The chain combines TRBV12-5 with TRBJ2-3; 10 bases are shared with TRBD1. Germline V gene data show CDR1 as LGHNT and CDR2 as FRNRAP. This CDR3 has 12 amino acids. With 1 base clipped from V and 12 bases from J, the junction kept 1 base outside the gene matches. CDR3 loop: CASGLGQGAQYF. DNA of the CDR3: TGTGCTAGTGGTTTGGGACAGGGGGCTCAGTATTTT.

This chain connects TRBV6-5 to TRBJ2-2; the D is unclear. CDR1 and CDR2 (germline): MNHEY, SVGAGI. V was clipped by 3 bases and J by 1 base, with 6 bases between them. The CDR3 runs to 14 residues. CDR3 residues: CASSYRRNTGELFF. In DNA, the CDR3 is TGTGCCAGCAGTTATAGAAGGAACACCGGGGAGCTGTTTTTT.